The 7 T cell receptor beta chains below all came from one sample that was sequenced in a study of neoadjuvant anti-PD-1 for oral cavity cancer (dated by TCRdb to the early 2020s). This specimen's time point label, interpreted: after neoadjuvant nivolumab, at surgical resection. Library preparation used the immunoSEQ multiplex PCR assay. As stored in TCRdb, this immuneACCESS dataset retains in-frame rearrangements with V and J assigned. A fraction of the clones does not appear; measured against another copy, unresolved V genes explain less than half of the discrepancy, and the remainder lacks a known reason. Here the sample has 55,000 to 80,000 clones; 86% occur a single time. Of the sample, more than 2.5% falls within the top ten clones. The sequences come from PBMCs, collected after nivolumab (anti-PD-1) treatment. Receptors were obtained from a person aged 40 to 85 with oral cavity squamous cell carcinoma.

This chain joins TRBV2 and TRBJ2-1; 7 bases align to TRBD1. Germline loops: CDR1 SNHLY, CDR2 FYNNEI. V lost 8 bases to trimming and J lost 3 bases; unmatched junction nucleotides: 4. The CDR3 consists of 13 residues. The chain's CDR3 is CASEGQNYNEQFF. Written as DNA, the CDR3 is TGTGCCAGCGAGGGACAGAACTACAATGAGCAGTTCTTC.

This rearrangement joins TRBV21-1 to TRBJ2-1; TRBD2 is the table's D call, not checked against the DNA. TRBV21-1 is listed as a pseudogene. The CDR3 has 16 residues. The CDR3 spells CAIPGSQSPRGNEQFF. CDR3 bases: TGTGCCATCCCGGGGTCTCAGTCCCCACGAGGTAATGAGCAGTTCTTC.

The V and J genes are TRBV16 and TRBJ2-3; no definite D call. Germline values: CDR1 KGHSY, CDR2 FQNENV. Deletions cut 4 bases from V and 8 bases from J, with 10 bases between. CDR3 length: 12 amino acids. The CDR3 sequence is CASSPTVGTQYF. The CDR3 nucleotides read TGTGCCAGCAGCCCTACAGTAGGTACGCAGTATTTT.

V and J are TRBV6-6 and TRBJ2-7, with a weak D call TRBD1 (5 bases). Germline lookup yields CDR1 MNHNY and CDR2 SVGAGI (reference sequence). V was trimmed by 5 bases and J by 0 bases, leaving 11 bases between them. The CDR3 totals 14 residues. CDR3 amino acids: CASSTYRSSYEQYF. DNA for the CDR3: TGTGCCAGCAGTACTTACAGGAGCTCCTACGAGCAGTACTTC.

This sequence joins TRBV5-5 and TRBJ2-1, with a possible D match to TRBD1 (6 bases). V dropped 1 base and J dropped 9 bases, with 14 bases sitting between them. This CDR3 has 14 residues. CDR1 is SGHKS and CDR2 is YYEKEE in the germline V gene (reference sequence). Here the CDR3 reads CASSLTGPSVEQFF. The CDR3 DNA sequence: TGTGCCAGCAGCTTGACAGGGCCCTCGGTTGAGCAGTTCTTC.

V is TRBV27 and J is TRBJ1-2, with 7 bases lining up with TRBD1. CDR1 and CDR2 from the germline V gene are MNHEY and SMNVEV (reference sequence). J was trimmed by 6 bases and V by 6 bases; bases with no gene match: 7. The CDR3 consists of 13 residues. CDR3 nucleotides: TGTGCCAGCAGGGCCGGGACAGCGAATGGCTACACCTTC. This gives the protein CASRAGTANGYTF.

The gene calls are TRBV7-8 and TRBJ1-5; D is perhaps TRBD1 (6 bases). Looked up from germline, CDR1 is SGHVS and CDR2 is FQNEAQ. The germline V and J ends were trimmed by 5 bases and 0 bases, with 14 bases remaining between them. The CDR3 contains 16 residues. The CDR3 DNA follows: TGTGCCAGCAGCCCCTCGGGGGGCTTTAGCAATCAGCCCCAGCATTTT. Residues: CASSPSGGFSNQPQHF.